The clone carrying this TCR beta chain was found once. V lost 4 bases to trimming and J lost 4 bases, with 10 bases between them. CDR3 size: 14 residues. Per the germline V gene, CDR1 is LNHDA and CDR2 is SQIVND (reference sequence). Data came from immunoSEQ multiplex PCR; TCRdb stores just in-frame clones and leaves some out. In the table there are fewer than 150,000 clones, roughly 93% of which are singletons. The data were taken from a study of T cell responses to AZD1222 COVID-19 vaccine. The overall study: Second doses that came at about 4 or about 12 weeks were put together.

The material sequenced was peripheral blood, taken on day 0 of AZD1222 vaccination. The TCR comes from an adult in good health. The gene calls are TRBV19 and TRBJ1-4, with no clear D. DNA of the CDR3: TGTGCCAGTAGTAGGACCGCCGTTAATGAAAAACTGTTTTTT. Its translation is CASSRTAVNEKLFF.